This T cell receptor beta chain originates from a study of blood T cell repertoires in COVID-19. Original methodology: Counts of nucleated cells, estimated from reference gene primer amplification, were obtained. The method was immunoSEQ multiplex PCR; TCRdb's version includes in-frame clones alone and lacks a portion of them. V, J and clone size are taken as reported in that table, and D and trimming were inferred from the DNA itself. The table records about 62,000 clones, 83% of them present only once. Material: peripheral blood. The receptor's source is a human donor in a cohort sampled during active COVID-19.

This CDR3 is CASTEGQFYGYTF. CDR3 bases: TGTGCCAGCACCGAGGGACAGTTCTATGGCTACACCTTC. V is TRBV6-5 and J is TRBJ1-2; 7 bases are shared with TRBD1. CDR3 size: 13 residues. Germline V lookup: CDR1 MNHEY, CDR2 SVGAGI. The trim removed 7 bases at V and 4 bases at J, leaving 6 bases unmatched.